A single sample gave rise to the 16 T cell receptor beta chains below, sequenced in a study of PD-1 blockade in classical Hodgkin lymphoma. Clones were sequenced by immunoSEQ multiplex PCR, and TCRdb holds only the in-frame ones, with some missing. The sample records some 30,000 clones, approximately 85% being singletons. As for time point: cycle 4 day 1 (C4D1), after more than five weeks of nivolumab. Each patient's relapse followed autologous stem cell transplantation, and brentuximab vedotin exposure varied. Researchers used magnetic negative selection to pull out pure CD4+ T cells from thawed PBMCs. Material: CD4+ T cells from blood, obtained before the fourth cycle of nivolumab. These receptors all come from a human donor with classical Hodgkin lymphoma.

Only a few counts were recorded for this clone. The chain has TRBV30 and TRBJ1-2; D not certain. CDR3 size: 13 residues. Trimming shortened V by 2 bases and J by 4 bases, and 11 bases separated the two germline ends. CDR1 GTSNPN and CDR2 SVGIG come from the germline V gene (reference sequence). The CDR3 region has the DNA TGTGCCTGGAGTACTGGGCCCCCCTATGGCTACACCTTC. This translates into CAWSTGPPYGYTF.

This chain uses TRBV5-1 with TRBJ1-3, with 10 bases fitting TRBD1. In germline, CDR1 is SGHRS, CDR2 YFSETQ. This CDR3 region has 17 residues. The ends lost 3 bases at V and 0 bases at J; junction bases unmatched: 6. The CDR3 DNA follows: TGCGCCAGCAGCTCGGGACAGGGGACCAACTCTGGAAACACCATATATTTT. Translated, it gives CASSSGQGTNSGNTIYF.

For the CDR3, the DNA is TGTGCCAGCAGCCCCGGACTAGCGGGATCAAGGGATACGCAGTATTTT. Its protein product is CASSPGLAGSRDTQYF. The genes are TRBV6-4 and TRBJ2-3; TRBD2 matches at 12 bases. The CDR3 contains 16 residues. V lost 6 bases, J lost 6 bases, and 10 bases stayed unmatched. Per germline, CDR1 MRHNA and CDR2 SNTAGT.

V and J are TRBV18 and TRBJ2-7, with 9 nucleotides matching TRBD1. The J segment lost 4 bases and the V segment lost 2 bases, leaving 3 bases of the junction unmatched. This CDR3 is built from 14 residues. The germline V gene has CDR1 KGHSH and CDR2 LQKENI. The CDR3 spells CASSPGTGSYEQYF. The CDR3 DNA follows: TGTGCCAGCTCACCAGGGACAGGGAGTTACGAGCAGTACTTC.

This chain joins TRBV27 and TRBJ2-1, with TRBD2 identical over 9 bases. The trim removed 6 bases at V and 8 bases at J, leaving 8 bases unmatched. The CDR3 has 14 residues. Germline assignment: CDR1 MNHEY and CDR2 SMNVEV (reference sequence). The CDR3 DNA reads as TGTGCCAGCAGCTCGGGGCTAGCGGGATATGAGCAGTTCTTC. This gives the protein CASSSGLAGYEQFF.

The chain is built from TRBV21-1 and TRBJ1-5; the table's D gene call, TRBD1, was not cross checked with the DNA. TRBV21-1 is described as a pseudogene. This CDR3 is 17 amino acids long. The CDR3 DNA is TGTGCCAGCAGCAAAGCGGTACCGGGACAGGGGGATCAGCCCCAGCATTTT. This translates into CASSKAVPGQGDQPQHF.

In DNA, the CDR3 is TGTGCCAGCAGCAGGGCCTCGGGCTATGGCTACACCTTC. Encoded protein: CASSRASGYGYTF. The chain recombines TRBV14 with TRBJ1-2; D gene unclear. Germline CDR1 and CDR2: SGHDN and FVKESK. The CDR3 runs to 13 residues. Trimming stripped 5 bases from V and 4 bases from J, with 11 bases between.

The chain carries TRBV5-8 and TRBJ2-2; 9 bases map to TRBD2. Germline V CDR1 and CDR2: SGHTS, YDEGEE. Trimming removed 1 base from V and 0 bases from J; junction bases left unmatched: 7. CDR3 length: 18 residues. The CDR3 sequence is CASSLSLAGISNTGELFF. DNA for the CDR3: TGTGCCAGCAGCTTGTCGCTAGCGGGGATTTCGAACACCGGGGAGCTGTTTTTT. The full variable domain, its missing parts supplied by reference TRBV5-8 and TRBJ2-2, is EAGVTQSPTHLIKTRGQQATLRCSPISGHTSVYWYQQALGLGLQFLLWYDEGEERNRGNFPPRFSGRQFPNYSSELNVNALELEDSALYLCASSLSLAGISNTGELFFGEGSRLTVL.

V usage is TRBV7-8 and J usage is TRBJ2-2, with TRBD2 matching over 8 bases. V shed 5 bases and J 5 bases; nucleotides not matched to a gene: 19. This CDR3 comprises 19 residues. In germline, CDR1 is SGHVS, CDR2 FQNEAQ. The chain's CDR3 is CASSPRLGLAGLGTGELFF. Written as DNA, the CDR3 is TGTGCCAGCAGCCCCCGCCTGGGGCTAGCGGGCCTTGGGACCGGGGAGCTGTTTTTT.

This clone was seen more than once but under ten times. The CDR3 spells CSGKNMEKLFF. As DNA, the CDR3 is TGCAGTGGAAAGAACATGGAAAAACTGTTTTTT. The gene calls are TRBV20-1 and TRBJ1-4, with no clear D. The CDR3 has 11 residues. V was clipped by 7 bases and J by 8 bases, with 11 bases between them. In germline, CDR1 is DFQATT, CDR2 SNEGSKA (reference sequence).

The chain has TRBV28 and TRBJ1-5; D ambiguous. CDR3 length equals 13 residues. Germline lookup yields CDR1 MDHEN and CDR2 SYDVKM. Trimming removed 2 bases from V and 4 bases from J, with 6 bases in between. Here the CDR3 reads CASSLRWNQPQHF. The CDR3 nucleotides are TGTGCCAGCAGTTTACGGTGGAATCAGCCCCAGCATTTT.

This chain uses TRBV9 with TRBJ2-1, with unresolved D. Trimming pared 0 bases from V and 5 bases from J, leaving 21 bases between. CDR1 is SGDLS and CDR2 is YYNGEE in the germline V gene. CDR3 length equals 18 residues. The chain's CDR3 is CASSVGLAQPPKNNEQFF. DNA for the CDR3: TGTGCCAGCAGCGTAGGACTGGCACAACCTCCCAAAAACAATGAGCAGTTCTTC.

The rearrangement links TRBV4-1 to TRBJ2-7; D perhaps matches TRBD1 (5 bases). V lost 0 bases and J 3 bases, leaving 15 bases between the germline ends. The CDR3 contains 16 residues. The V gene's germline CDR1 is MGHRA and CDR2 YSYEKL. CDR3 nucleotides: TGCGCCAGCAGCCAAGATAGGGGCGGCGGAAGCTACGAGCAGTACTTC. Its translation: CASSQDRGGGSYEQYF.

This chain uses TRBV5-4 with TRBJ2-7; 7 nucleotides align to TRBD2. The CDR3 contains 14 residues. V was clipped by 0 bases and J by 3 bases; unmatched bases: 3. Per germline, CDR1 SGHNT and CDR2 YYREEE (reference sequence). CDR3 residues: CASSLGTGGYEQYF. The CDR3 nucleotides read TGTGCCAGCAGCTTGGGGACGGGGGGCTACGAGCAGTACTTC. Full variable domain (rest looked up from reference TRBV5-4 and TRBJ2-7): ETGVTQSPTHLIKTRGQQVTLRCSSQSGHNTVSWYQQALGQGPQFIFQYYREEENGRGNFPPRFSGLQFPNYSSELNVNALELDDSALYLCASSLGTGGYEQYFGPGTRLTVT.

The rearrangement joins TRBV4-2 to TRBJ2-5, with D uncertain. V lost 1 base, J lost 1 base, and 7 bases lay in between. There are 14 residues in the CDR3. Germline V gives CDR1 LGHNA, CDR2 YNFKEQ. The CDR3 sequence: CASSQGLPQETQYF. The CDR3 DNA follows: TGTGCCAGCAGCCAAGGTCTCCCCCAAGAGACCCAGTACTTC.

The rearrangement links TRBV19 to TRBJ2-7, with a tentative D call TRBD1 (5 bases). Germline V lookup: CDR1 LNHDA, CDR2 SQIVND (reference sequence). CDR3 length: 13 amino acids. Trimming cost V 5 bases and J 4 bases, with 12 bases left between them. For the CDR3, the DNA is TGTGCCAGTAGTGCCTCTAGGGGTTACGAGCAGTACTTC. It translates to CASSASRGYEQYF.